This T cell receptor beta chain was profiled in a study of spatial heterogeneity in lung cancer. Study overall: A consistent excess of beta-chain over alpha-chain sequences was detected.

All TCR cDNA molecules were individually tagged with a unique molecular identifier. TCRdb called the 5' RACE reads again in MiXCR, with one record for every CDR3 protein. The sample has about 92,000 distinct CDR3 sequences, around 12% seen once. Losses at the gene ends were 3 bases for V and 7 bases for J; bases not matched to a gene: 8. The CDR3 contains 15 residues. Time point specified: sample taken at primary tumor resection. TCRs were sequenced from unsorted whole RNA of tumor, nontumor lung or PBMC. The input for sequencing was PBMCs, taken at surgery. The clonotype was recovered from a male donor with early-stage non-small cell lung cancer. This chain connects TRBV23-1 to TRBJ1-4; 7 positions match TRBD1. TRBV23-1 is an open reading frame, and its role is uncertain. The CDR3 DNA follows: TGCGCCAGCAGTCACCTTTCAGGGGGGGGTGAAAAACTGTTTTTT. Its protein is CASSHLSGGGEKLFF.